The T cell receptor (beta chain) under discussion was sequenced for a study of cytomegalovirus exposure and HLA in healthy donors. As for this clone: The antigen remains undetermined.

Study outcomes and limitations: In a later analysis, a genetic analysis reported fewer productive-TCR N-insertions in an Asian-associated ancestry cluster than the cohort average.

Per the germline V gene, CDR1 is SGDLS and CDR2 is YYNGEE. V was clipped by 0 bases and J by 8 bases; unmatched bases: 4. CDR3 length: 14 amino acids. Use of 60 Vbeta and 13 Jbeta primers characterized the PCR. Data came from immunoSEQ multiplex PCR; TCRdb stores just in-frame clones and leaves some out. The sample shows approximately 140,000 clones, around three quarters of them seen only once. The receptor was isolated from a woman aged 45-60 years in good health and CMV-seronegative. Sequences were obtained from PBMCs. V is TRBV9 and J is TRBJ2-1; TRBD2 matches 8 bases. The CDR3 DNA reads TGTGCCAGCAGCGTAGACGGGAGGGCTCATGAGCAGTTCTTC. It encodes CASSVDGRAHEQFF.